These 14 T cell receptor beta chains share one sample of origin, sequenced in a study of cytomegalovirus exposure and HLA in healthy donors. The PCR was carried out with 60 Vbeta primers and 13 Jbeta primers. Using immunoSEQ multiplex PCR, the repertoire was profiled, and TCRdb retains in-frame clones only, with some absent. The sample includes 200,000 to 250,000 clones, about 74% of them seen just once. The sample comprised PBMCs. Receptors were obtained from a woman aged 25 to 45 in good health and CMV-seronegative.

The chain carries TRBV7-3 and TRBJ1-1; D uncertain. The V end was cut by 2 bases, the J end by 1 base, with 5 bases between. Per the germline V gene, CDR1 is SGHTA and CDR2 is FQGTGA. The CDR3 runs 13 residues. The CDR3: CASSLYWNTEAFF. In DNA, the CDR3 is TGTGCCAGCAGCTTATACTGGAACACTGAAGCTTTCTTT.

As to this clone: Other DNA sequences from this sample encode an identical CDR3 as well. The chain links TRBV6-5 to TRBJ1-3; 7 positions match TRBD1. This CDR3 region has 13 residues. Germline V lookup: CDR1 MNHEY, CDR2 SVGAGI. J gave up 8 bases and V 6 bases, and 7 bases lay outside the gene matches. CDR3 in DNA: TGTGCCAGCAGCGAAATGGACAGGCACACCATATATTTT. Translation: CASSEMDRHTIYF.

V usage is TRBV2 and J usage is TRBJ2-7; 7 bases match TRBD1. Germline V CDR1 and CDR2: SNHLY, FYNNEI. J was trimmed by 4 bases and V by 5 bases; bases with no gene match: 5. This CDR3 is 13 amino acids long. The CDR3 loop is CASSTDRVYEQYF. CDR3 DNA sequence: TGTGCCAGCAGTACCGACAGGGTTTACGAGCAGTACTTC.

The chain couples TRBV10-3 to TRBJ1-6; 7 bases map to TRBD1. V shed 6 bases and J 7 bases; nucleotides not matched to a gene: 9. CDR1 is ENHRY, CDR2 SYGVKD, per germline. CDR3 size: 15 residues. CDR3: CAIRAGQLPNSPLHF. Written as DNA, the CDR3 is TGTGCCATCAGGGCGGGACAGCTGCCGAATTCACCCCTCCACTTT.

The V call is TRBV6-6, the J call TRBJ1-2; the D is unclear. The CDR3 has 12 residues. Trimming took 7 bases from V and 5 from J, leaving 11 bases between them. The germline CDR1 and CDR2 sequences are MNHNY and SVGAGI (reference sequence). In DNA, the CDR3 is TGTGCCAGCACTAAAGAGAGATATGGCTACACCTTC. Amino acids: CASTKERYGYTF.

This chain joins TRBV2 and TRBJ1-1; a weak D match, TRBD1 (6 bases). The CDR3 length is 13 residues. The V gene lost 7 bases and the J gene lost 0 bases, with 9 bases spanning the gap. Germline-derived CDR1 and CDR2 are SNHLY and FYNNEI. The CDR3 nucleotides read TGTGCCAGCACAGGACAGATGAACACTGAAGCTTTCTTT. Encoded protein: CASTGQMNTEAFF.

The rearrangement joins TRBV2 to TRBJ2-2, with D perhaps matching TRBD1 (5 bases). The CDR3 has 14 residues. Germline CDR1 reads SNHLY; CDR2 reads FYNNEI. V was clipped by 4 bases and J by 1 base, with 7 bases between them. The CDR3 sequence is CASSADMNTGELFF. In DNA, the CDR3 is TGTGCCAGCAGTGCGGACATGAACACCGGGGAGCTGTTTTTT.

DNA of the CDR3: TGTGCCAGCAGCCCAGGGGACAGGGGCACTGAAGCTTTCTTT. This gives the protein CASSPGDRGTEAFF. This rearrangement joins TRBV11-1 to TRBJ1-1; TRBD1 aligns across 10 bases. The germline V gene encodes CDR1 SGHAT and CDR2 FQDESV (reference sequence). The ends lost 5 bases at V and 4 bases at J; junction bases unmatched: 4. The CDR3 contains 14 residues.

The J gene is TRBJ1-5, the V gene TRBV6-4; 8 bases are shared with TRBD1. CDR3 length: 16 residues. V was pared by 0 bases and J by 2 bases, with 3 bases of the junction left unmatched. The germline V gene encodes CDR1 MRHNA and CDR2 SNTAGT. The CDR3 region is CASSDSAGGGNQPQHF. The CDR3 bases are TGTGCCAGCAGTGACTCTGCAGGGGGCGGCAATCAGCCCCAGCATTTT.

The chain recombines TRBV4-1 with TRBJ1-1, with D possibly TRBD1 on 5 matching bases. Looked up from germline, CDR1 is MGHRA and CDR2 is YSYEKL. This CDR3 has 15 residues. V was clipped by 0 bases and J by 3 bases, with 11 bases between them. The CDR3 nucleotides read TGCGCCAGCAGCCAAGATAGGGGATTCGACACTGAAGCTTTCTTT. It yields the protein CASSQDRGFDTEAFF.

This clone has just one count. The chain links TRBV7-2 to TRBJ1-3; maybe TRBD1 (5 bases). The CDR3 has 17 residues. Germline loops: CDR1 SGHTA, CDR2 FQGNSA. Trimming cost V 2 bases and J 0 bases, with 14 bases left between them. The CDR3 sequence: CASSLLVTVSSGNTIYF. The DNA for the CDR3 is TGTGCCAGCAGCTTATTGGTGACAGTGAGCTCTGGAAACACCATATATTTT.

DNA of the CDR3: TGTGCCAGCAGTTATGGGACAAAGGGCTCTGGAAACACCATATATTTT. The encoded protein is CASSYGTKGSGNTIYF. The V call is TRBV6-5, the J call TRBJ1-3, with D perhaps TRBD1 (6 bases). This CDR3 spans 16 amino acids. Germline V lookup: CDR1 MNHEY, CDR2 SVGAGI. V lost 3 bases, J lost 0 bases, and 12 bases lay in between.

This rearrangement joins TRBV5-1 to TRBJ2-7; 7 nucleotides agree with TRBD1. The CDR3 has 14 amino acids. Losses at the gene ends were 2 bases for V and 6 bases for J; bases not matched to a gene: 8. CDR1 and CDR2 from the germline V gene are SGHRS and YFSETQ. In nucleotides, the CDR3 is TGCGCCAGCAGCTTTTCCGGGACAGTTGCCGAGCAGTACTTC. The encoded protein is CASSFSGTVAEQYF.

Concerning this clone itself: One end of the junction fails to match germline, which may point to a read error. V gene TRBV5-1 combines with J gene TRBJ2-1; 7 bases line up with TRBD2. The CDR3 has 17 amino acids. Germline V gene data show CDR1 as SGHRS and CDR2 as YFSETQ. The CDR3 reads CVSSLFPLADSYNEQFF. CDR3 bases: TGCGTCAGCAGCTTGTTCCCGCTAGCGGACTCCTACAATGAGCAGTTCTTC.